These T cell receptor beta chains were read from a single sample in a study of blood T cell repertoires in COVID-19. Libraries were prepared by immunoSEQ multiplex PCR; TCRdb keeps only in-frame clonotypes and omits some of them. The table shows 130,000 to 150,000 clones, with 70% to 80% occurring only once. The sequenced sample consisted of peripheral blood. The source of these receptors is a woman in her 70s with COVID-19, enrolled during active disease. Each CDR3 is given without its conserved first and last residue. The D gene is left open where the match is weak.

CDR3 protein	V gene	J gene	D gene
ASSYSRAAYYGYT	TRBV6-5	TRBJ1-2	.
ASSQHRAARDQPQH	TRBV7-9	TRBJ1-5	.
ASSLLTSASTGELF	TRBV7-8	TRBJ2-2	TRBD2
ASSLSDRRETQY	TRBV7-2	TRBJ2-5	.
ASSPPSTGHPF	TRBV18	TRBJ2-1	.
ASSPLEGLTEAF	TRBV3-1/TRBV3-2	TRBJ1-1	.
ASSTTGDEKLF	TRBV9	TRBJ1-4	.
ASSSRTGIAEAF	TRBV19	TRBJ1-1	TRBD1
ASAQTSGGWDTQY	TRBV6-5	TRBJ2-3	TRBD2
ASSYRQSSSGNTIY	TRBV6-5	TRBJ1-3	.
ASRAPSTDTQY	TRBV28	TRBJ2-3	.
ASSYGAGGRREQF	TRBV6-5	TRBJ2-1	TRBD2
ASSSQLGQGAGGYT	TRBV6-5	TRBJ1-2	TRBD1
ASSLVLAEAF	TRBV7-8	TRBJ1-1	.
ASSFRLAGSYNEQF	TRBV11-3	TRBJ2-1	TRBD2
ASSSRAGDGYT	TRBV7-9	TRBJ1-2	.
ASSPPPAQATPLH	TRBV3-1/TRBV3-2	TRBJ1-6	.
ASSHPGGFDQPQH	TRBV4-2	TRBJ1-5	.
ASSTLGQPNTEAF	TRBV5-1	TRBJ1-1	.
ASSQDYGTGRYGYT	TRBV4-2	TRBJ1-2	TRBD1
ASSPRTGAYEQY	TRBV11-2	TRBJ2-7	TRBD1
ASSLDRGQYEQY	TRBV5-1	TRBJ2-7	TRBD1
ASSLRFASGGPTSTDTQY	TRBV4-1	TRBJ2-3	TRBD2
ASSFGQVLNSPLH	TRBV28	TRBJ1-6	TRBD1
ASTAVFSGNTIY	TRBV19	TRBJ1-3	.
ASSTGQGRIFYEQY	TRBV5-6	TRBJ2-7	TRBD1
ASSLVTSGQEETQY	TRBV5-1	TRBJ2-5	TRBD1
ASSYGGQNQPQH	TRBV6-5	TRBJ1-5	.
ASSSQLNTEAF	TRBV9	TRBJ1-1	.
ASSPGGRAGGYYAGELF	TRBV5-6	TRBJ2-2	TRBD2
ASSSAQGFGVGYT	TRBV6-5	TRBJ1-2	.
ASSLLQGLENTGELF	TRBV5-1	TRBJ2-2	.
ASSQRTGDTGELF	TRBV18	TRBJ2-2	TRBD1
ASSWGVGESPLH	TRBV6-5	TRBJ1-6	.
ASSLEGSTDTQY	TRBV5-1	TRBJ2-3	.
ASSSGQATAYGYT	TRBV3-1/TRBV3-2	TRBJ1-2	TRBD1
ASSTRQLDGYT	TRBV21-1	TRBJ1-2	.
ASRYRGQGGEAD	TRBV27	TRBJ2-7	TRBD1
ASSRDRGNQPQH	TRBV6-5	TRBJ1-5	TRBD1
ASSQGGLYGYT	TRBV3-1/TRBV3-2	TRBJ1-2	.
ASSLTGPRSYEQY	TRBV28	TRBJ2-7	.
ASTPPGVETQY	TRBV5-4	TRBJ2-5	.
ASSQDKSGGGYEQY	TRBV4-2	TRBJ2-7	TRBD2
ASSLDQVTEAF	TRBV7-2	TRBJ1-1	.
ASSTGTGGGNQPQH	TRBV2	TRBJ1-5	TRBD1
ASRLEILGPPEQETQY	TRBV12-2	TRBJ2-5	.
AWAAGSWSAAYNEQF	TRBV30	TRBJ2-1	.
ASSVTGTAYNEQF	TRBV5-4	TRBJ2-1	TRBD1
ASSHDRVSVGSPLH	TRBV4-3	TRBJ1-6	TRBD1
ASSWDNLYNSPLH	TRBV5-5	TRBJ1-6	.
ASKDGGDRSNEQF	TRBV2	TRBJ2-1	TRBD2
ASSLVRTGARRKDNEQF	TRBV7-8	TRBJ2-1	TRBD1
ASSQKQGAVIDTQY	TRBV6-6	TRBJ2-3	TRBD1
ATTGRGEYNEQF	TRBV10-2	TRBJ2-1	.